The next 9 T cell receptor beta chains were all read from a single sample in a study of blood T cell repertoires in COVID-19. The repertoire was sequenced with immunoSEQ multiplex PCR; TCRdb's copy has only in-frame clones and lacks some. The sample includes around 21,000 clones, 60% to 85% of them seen just once. Sequenced input: peripheral blood. The receptors were sampled from a man aged 80 or over with acute or convalescent COVID-19.

V usage is TRBV7-9 and J usage is TRBJ2-5; 14 nucleotides agree with TRBD2. Trimming cost V 7 bases and J 3 bases; bases outside gene matches: 10. Germline values: CDR1 SEHNR, CDR2 FQNEAQ (reference sequence). This CDR3 region has 17 residues. As DNA, the CDR3 is TGTGCCAGCAACCTTTTACCGGGACTAGCGGGAGAAGAGACCCAGTACTTC. Translating it yields CASNLLPGLAGEETQYF. The whole variable domain, filled in from reference TRBV7-9 and TRBJ2-5, reads DTGVSQNPRHKITKRGQNVTFRCDPISEHNRLYWYRQTLGQGPEFLTYFQNEAQLEKSRLLSDRFSAERPKGSFSTLEIQRTEQGDSAMYLCASNLLPGLAGEETQYFGPGTRLLVL.

The rearrangement links TRBV7-2 to TRBJ1-4; D remains ambiguous. The CDR3 is 14 amino acids. V was cut by 3 bases and J by 8 bases, with 13 bases left in between. Germline V gives CDR1 SGHTA, CDR2 FQGNSA. The CDR3 DNA reads as TGTGCCAGCAGCTTTGATAGGGAGGGAGAAAAACTGTTTTTT. It specifies CASSFDREGEKLFF. The variable domain in full, with the rest retrieved from reference TRBV7-2 and TRBJ1-4, is GAGVSQSPSNKVTEKGKDVELRCDPISGHTALYWYRQSLGQGLEFLIYFQGNSAPDKSGLPSDRFSAERTGGSVSTLTIQRTQQEDSAVYLCASSFDREGEKLFFGSGTQLSVL.

V usage is TRBV25-1 and J usage is TRBJ2-5, with 13 nucleotides matching TRBD2. Germline trimming cut 3 bases from V and 4 bases from J; bases unmatched to any gene: 11. This CDR3 region has 18 residues. Looked up from germline, CDR1 is MGHDK and CDR2 is SYGVNS. CDR3 region: CASSDPRTSGSRGETQYF. CDR3 DNA: TGTGCCAGCAGTGACCCCCGGACTAGCGGGAGTCGCGGAGAGACCCAGTACTTC.

The V gene is TRBV3-1 (or the pseudogene TRBV3-2), the J gene TRBJ2-1; TRBD2 aligns across 10 bases. The CDR3 spans 16 residues. Per germline, CDR1 LGHDT and CDR2 YNNKEL (reference sequence). V shed 1 base, J shed 7 bases, and the junction held 7 bases outside the gene matches. The CDR3 loop is CASSQAGAGGPNEQFF. The CDR3 coding sequence is TGTGCCAGCAGCCAAGCCGGAGCGGGAGGGCCAAATGAGCAGTTCTTC.

The chain couples TRBV30 to TRBJ2-2; the D is unclear. V lost 0 bases and J lost 3, with 5 bases in between. The CDR3 totals 13 residues. Germline loops: CDR1 GTSNPN, CDR2 SVGIG (reference sequence). CDR3 in DNA: TGTGCCTGGAGTGTAGGAGACACCGGGGAGCTGTTTTTT. It yields the protein CAWSVGDTGELFF.

The chain carries TRBV10-3 and TRBJ2-3; TRBD2 matches at 7 bases. This CDR3 contains 17 residues. Germline lookup yields CDR1 ENHRY and CDR2 SYGVKD. V gave up 2 bases and J gave up 2 bases; unmatched junction bases: 10. This CDR3 is CAISENLQAGHTDTQYF. CDR3 nucleotide sequence: TGTGCCATCAGTGAGAACCTCCAAGCGGGGCACACAGATACGCAGTATTTT.

CDR3 protein: CASSLMRKSPEAFF. CDR3 in DNA: TGTGCCAGCAGTTTGATGAGGAAAAGCCCTGAAGCTTTCTTT. The chain joins TRBV27 to TRBJ1-1; D remains ambiguous. Germline V gives CDR1 MNHEY, CDR2 SMNVEV (reference sequence). The CDR3 loop spans 14 amino acids. V gave up 3 bases and J gave up 6 bases, with 14 bases separating them.

This chain uses TRBV7-3 with TRBJ1-1, with D perhaps matching TRBD1 (5 bases). V gave up 1 base and J gave up 4 bases, with 16 bases separating them. This CDR3 is built from 16 residues. The germline V gene has CDR1 SGHTA and CDR2 FQGTGA. CDR3 DNA sequence: TGTGCCAGCAGCTTAAAAGCTATAGGGACTGGCACTGAAGCTTTCTTT. It is translated as CASSLKAIGTGTEAFF.

The V gene is TRBV9, the J gene TRBJ2-2, with a tentative D call TRBD2 (5 bases). The germline V gene encodes CDR1 SGDLS and CDR2 YYNGEE. V lost 0 bases and J lost 6, with 15 bases in between. The CDR3 covers 16 residues. The CDR3 loop is CASSVVSGPSSGELFF. Written as DNA, the CDR3 is TGTGCCAGCAGCGTAGTCAGCGGCCCCTCCTCCGGGGAGCTGTTTTTT.